This T cell receptor beta chain emerged from a study of regulatory T cells in long-lasting Graves disease (dated by TCRdb to the early 2020s). At the level of the whole study: Patients with newly diagnosed Graves' disease had been on antithyroid drugs for under 3 months. The study took place in China and was registered as a clinical trial. A total of some 33 samples were covered by TCR sequencing, comprising approximately 13 persistent and 20 or so newly diagnosed Graves' disease patients. Patients with persistent Graves' disease were compared with patients with newly diagnosed Graves' disease using TCR sequencing and RNA sequencing of peripheral blood. The study at large found these results: Preferential use of TRBV28, TRBJ1-2 and TRBJ2-5 was observed in persistent disease, whereas TRBV20-1 and TRBJ2-1 were favored in newly diagnosed disease. Persistent Graves' disease patients showed lower TCR Shannon entropy and fewer highly expanded clones than newly diagnosed patients, suggesting clonal expansion. Only the TCR beta chain was sequenced and analyzed. Peripheral blood alone was examined, since thyroid tissue, which constituted the primary lesion, could not be accessed. Persistent patients shared more public clonotypes among themselves (around 3,000) than newly diagnosed patients did (approximately 970). The authors noted that the small sample size was a limitation that may lower accuracy.

The time point label of this sample denotes: newly diagnosed GD, antithyroid drugs for less than 3 months. For both TCR sequencing and RNA sequencing, RNA was extracted from PBMCs using TRIzol. Graves' disease was diagnosed according to American Thyroid Association guidelines. Patients were recruited from an endocrinology department in Xi'an, China. From each patient, nine milliliters of peripheral blood was collected into an EDTA anticoagulant tube. Ficoll Paque Plus density gradient separation was used to isolate PBMCs, and no additional T cell sorting was done. An Agilent 2100 Bioanalyzer and agarose gel were used to assess RNA quality, and a NanoDrop 2000 was used to measure RNA concentration. CDR1 and CDR2 (SGDLS, YYNGEE) derive from the germline V gene. V lost 3 bases and J lost 6 bases, and the count of bases not matched to a germline gene is 10. Taken from cysteine to phenylalanine, the CDR3 has 15 residues. Just the 45-base CDR3 DNA is kept, in frame starting at base 1.

Library method: multiplex PCR. TCRdb lists the instrument as Illumina HiSeq 4000. To build TCR beta libraries, CDR3 regions were amplified by Arm-PCR using iRepertoire HTBI primers. Before sequencing, the PCR products underwent gel purification. In the paper's pipeline: A total of roughly 65 TRBV and 14 TRBJ segments were identified across samples and were used for gene usage analysis of CDR3 amino acid clonotypes. COPE and FqMerger were used to merge the filtered high-quality paired reads into contigs. BLAST was used to align contigs to IMGT TRBV, TRBD and TRBJ reference genes, with CDR3 defined following IMGT. Any clonotype with a frequency above 0.1% was counted as a highly expanded clone. Shannon entropy was used to measure repertoire diversity, and the Gini coefficient was used to measure V-J evenness. Clonotypes shared by more than one individual were considered public. Using fastp trimming at Q25 and MiXCR clonotype assembly, TCRdb reanalyzed the public sequencing data and kept in-frame beta chains. Each record represents a unique CDR3 protein, reported with the most common genes and DNA among its rows. The authors' filters were not applied to this entry. Present in this sample are fewer than 400,000 distinct CDR3 sequences, 15% to 20% of which were seen just once. Of the sample, less than 40% falls within the top ten clones.

As for this clonotype: Its target antigen remains unknown. No base qualities exist here, and no much larger clone lies one base off it.

The TCR comes from a female donor with Graves disease. The chain uses TRBV9 and TRBJ2-5; the central 8 bases match TRBD1. The sample was peripheral blood mononuclear cells (PBMCs), taken at new diagnosis, from a patient treated with antithyroid drugs. The CDR3: CASSGQGAWEKTQYF. Here is the DNA: TGTGCCAGCAGCGGCCAGGGGGCCTGGGAAAAGACCCAGTACTTC.